Listed below are T cell receptor beta chains from one sample, sequenced in a study of cytomegalovirus exposure and HLA in healthy donors. Profiling relied on immunoSEQ multiplex PCR, and the TCRdb table lists in-frame clones only, not all of them. The repertoire holds 130,000 or so clones, with roughly 70% as singletons. The sample taken for sequencing was PBMCs. The receptors come from a woman aged 40 to 50 in good health and CMV-seropositive. Both conserved end residues are part of each CDR3. D genes are given only for firm matches. Clone size appears in some rows only: once, few, many, or a class for an expanded clone.

TRBJ2-5 TRBV7-2 TRBD2 few TGTGCCAGCAGCCTTACCGGACTAGGCCAAGAGACCCAGTACTTC CASSLTGLGQETQYF
TRBJ1-5 TRBV2 - - TGTGCCAGCAGTCGACTGTCGAGCAATCAGCCCCAGCATTTT CASSRLSSNQPQHF
TRBJ2-2 TRBV19 - - TGTGCCAGTAGTAGGGGACACGCGAACACCGGGGAGCTGTTTTTT CASSRGHANTGELFF
TRBJ2-4 TRBV5-6 - - TGTGCCAGCAGCATCGGACTCACCCTAGCCAAAAACATTCAGTACTTC CASSIGLTLAKNIQYF
TRBJ2-6 TRBV5-4 - - TGTGCCAGCACCACAGGACAGAGCTCTGGGGCCAACGTCCTGACTTTC CASTTGQSSGANVLTF
TRBJ1-4 TRBV18 TRBD1 - TGTGCCAGCTCACCCGGAACAACTAATGCTGGACAGGGGGGGAAACTGTTTTTT CASSPGTTNAGQGGKLFF
TRBJ2-7 TRBV7-2 - few TGTGCCAGCAGCCCCCCTTCCTCTACAGGGAAGTACGAGCAGTACTTC CASSPPSSTGKYEQYF
TRBJ2-1 TRBV4-3 TRBD2 - TGCGCCAGCAGCCAAGGACTAGCGGGCTCCTACAATGAGCAGTTCTTC CASSQGLAGSYNEQFF
TRBJ2-3 TRBV5-6 - - TGTGCCAGCAACCGACTATCCCTAGATACGCAGTATTTT CASNRLSLDTQYF
TRBJ1-1 TRBV6-6 - - TGTGCCAGCACTGACAGCCTGAACACTGAAGCTTTCTTT CASTDSLNTEAFF
TRBJ2-1 TRBV5-1 - once TGCGCCACCTCCCAGGGCGGGAACAATGAGCAGTTCTTC CATSQGGNNEQFF
TRBJ1-5 TRBV6-5 - few TGTGCCAGCAGTTACACATCGAGCAATCAGCCCCAGCATTTT CASSYTSSNQPQHF
TRBJ2-1 TRBV5-6 TRBD2 - TGTGCCAGCAGGAGACTAGCGGGGGAAATCAATGAGCAGTTCTTC CASRRLAGEINEQFF
TRBJ2-7 TRBV2 TRBD1 few TGTGCCAGCAGATCCCCGGGACAGGCCTACGAGCAGTACTTC CASRSPGQAYEQYF